This paragraph reports one T cell receptor (beta chain). For the second PCR, which ran for about 7 to 11 cycles, a sample-barcoded 5' primer and a J-beta primer mix were used. All cDNA molecules were each tagged by a template-switch adaptor with 12 random nucleotides. TCRdb passed the 5' RACE reads through MiXCR, listing each CDR3 protein once. This table has approximately 670,000 distinct CDR3 sequences, 35% to 50% appearing once. The entry originates in a study of blood T cells in healthy people across ages. V was shortened by 3 bases and J by 0 bases, with 17 bases between the two germline ends. Germline V lookup: CDR1 SEHNR, CDR2 FQNEAQ (reference sequence). The CDR3 runs to 17 residues.

The chain combines TRBV7-9 with TRBJ1-1; TRBD1 is a possible D gene (6 bases). This clonotype originated in a man at least 80 years old in good health. The source material was blood. In nucleotides, the CDR3 is TGTGCCAGCAGCTTTGAGACAGGAGAGTACCTGAACACTGAAGCTTTCTTT. It yields the protein CASSFETGEYLNTEAFF.